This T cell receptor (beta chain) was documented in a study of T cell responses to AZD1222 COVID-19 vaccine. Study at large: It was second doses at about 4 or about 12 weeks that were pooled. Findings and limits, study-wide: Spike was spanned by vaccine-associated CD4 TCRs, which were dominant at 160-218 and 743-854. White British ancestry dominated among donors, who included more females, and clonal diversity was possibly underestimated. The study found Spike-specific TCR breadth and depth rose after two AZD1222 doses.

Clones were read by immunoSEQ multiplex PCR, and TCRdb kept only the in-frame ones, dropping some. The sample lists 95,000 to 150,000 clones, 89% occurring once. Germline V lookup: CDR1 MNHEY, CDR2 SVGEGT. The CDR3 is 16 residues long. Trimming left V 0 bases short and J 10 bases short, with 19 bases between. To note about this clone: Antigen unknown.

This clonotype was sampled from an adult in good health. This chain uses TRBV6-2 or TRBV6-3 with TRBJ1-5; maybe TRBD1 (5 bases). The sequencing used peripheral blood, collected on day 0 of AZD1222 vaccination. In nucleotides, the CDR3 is TGTGCCAGCAGTTACTCGGCGGGGGGGATAAGGCGTCCCCAGCATTTT. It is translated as CASSYSAGGIRRPQHF.